The rows below give T cell receptor beta chains drawn from one sample of a study of blood T cell repertoires in COVID-19. The repertoire was sequenced with immunoSEQ multiplex PCR; TCRdb's copy has only in-frame clones and lacks some. The sample comprises about 140,000 clones, roughly 85% of which are singletons, and under 6% rests with the top ten. The sequenced sample was peripheral blood. The receptors come from a human donor in a cohort sampled during active COVID-19. CDR3s leave out the opening cysteine and the closing phenylalanine or tryptophan. The D gene is left open where the match is weak.

d_call j_call v_call cdr3_length cdr3_aa
TRBD1 TRBJ2-2 TRBV28 13 ASSLDRGRPGELF
TRBD2 TRBJ2-3 TRBV9 16 ASSVAPASGRGGRTQY
- TRBJ1-2 TRBV18 11 ASSPGGDYGYT
- TRBJ1-5 TRBV27 12 ASKDGPGGQPQH
TRBD1 TRBJ2-1 TRBV7-9 12 ASSLTGLNNEQF
TRBD1 TRBJ2-5 TRBV2 13 ASRGDRPLPKTQY
- TRBJ2-6 TRBV28 11 ASSWGGANVLT
TRBD2 TRBJ2-1 TRBV20-1 14 SASRAGGRSGNEQF
TRBD1 TRBJ1-2 TRBV27 12 ASSLTGVSYGYT
- TRBJ1-5 TRBV5-5 11 ASSLGGDQPQH
- TRBJ1-1 TRBV3-1/TRBV3-2 15 ASSQATHDQGNTEAF
TRBD1 TRBJ2-7 TRBV27 11 ASGATGAYEQY
- TRBJ1-1 TRBV28 9 ASKTGTEAF
- TRBJ2-7 TRBV6-1 13 ASSDSRIPRGQEY
- TRBJ1-6 TRBV10-1 15 ASPTEAPSSYNSPLH
- TRBJ1-5 TRBV12-3/TRBV12-4 10 ASNRRAGPKH
- TRBJ2-7 TRBV2 12 ASSGPGDSYEQY
TRBD1 TRBJ2-7 TRBV12-5 15 ASGLVRPGTGTYEQY
- TRBJ2-7 TRBV11-3 12 ASSLDYFSYEQY
- TRBJ1-5 TRBV5-5 13 ASSLSSGANQPQH
- TRBJ1-1 TRBV24-1 12 ATSDSREGTEAF
- TRBJ2-7 TRBV5-1 13 ASSPGISVSNEQY
TRBD1 TRBJ2-7 TRBV5-4 12 ASSPGQGVIEQY
- TRBJ2-3 TRBV15 14 ATSRDVPGEGDTQY
- TRBJ2-7 TRBV5-1 13 ASSLTWDNPYEQY
- TRBJ2-7 TRBV19 13 ASSIGGDATHGQY
- TRBJ1-2 TRBV2 11 ASSTGNDYGYT
- TRBJ1-2 TRBV28 12 ASRPLRLSNGYT
- TRBJ1-3 TRBV4-1 15 ASSQGRGRGSGNTIY
TRBD1 TRBJ1-4 TRBV5-4 13 ASSPDRGRNEKLF
- TRBJ1-1 TRBV27 13 ASSSLQGKNTEAF
TRBD2 TRBJ2-1 TRBV9 14 ASSVELAGTNNEQF
- TRBJ2-2 TRBV7-9 11 ASGHEGPGELF
TRBD1 TRBJ2-7 TRBV28 15 ASSLLYPGTGAYEQY
- TRBJ1-2 TRBV6-5 12 ASGSGGSLNGYT
- TRBJ2-7 TRBV19 13 ASSIATGPPYEQY
- TRBJ1-2 TRBV12-1 11 ARTGTSSYGYT
- TRBJ1-2 TRBV28 11 ASSFPRAFGYT
- TRBJ1-5 TRBV30 11 AWGQGGNQPQH
TRBD1 TRBJ1-2 TRBV2 15 ASSEALTSTGDAGYT
TRBD2 TRBJ2-1 TRBV4-2 14 ASSQDRREGRNEQF
- TRBJ2-1 TRBV7-8 12 ASSPFGNRNEQF
TRBD1 TRBJ1-2 TRBV24-1 12 ATSTRTGNYGYT
TRBD1 TRBJ1-1 TRBV19 11 ARRGQGKTEAF
TRBD2 TRBJ2-3 TRBV11-3 12 ASSLVASGDTQY
TRBD1 TRBJ2-5 TRBV30 14 AWSVQGAQSRETQY
TRBD2 TRBJ2-1 TRBV11-2 12 ASSRMGGVNEQF
TRBD2 TRBJ2-1 TRBV3-1/TRBV3-2 13 ASSPGGSSYNEQF
TRBD2 TRBJ2-6 TRBV4-3 16 ASSQERGGSSGANVLT
- TRBJ1-1 TRBV5-1 12 ASSLAWGETEAF
- TRBJ1-1 TRBV6-4 12 ASSDGGMNTEAF
TRBD2 TRBJ2-3 TRBV9 14 ASSVGAGGSTDTQY
TRBD2 TRBJ2-3 TRBV29-1 14 SVEVPLAGAADTQY
- TRBJ1-5 TRBV5-6 10 ASSRGSQPQH
TRBD2 TRBJ2-7 TRBV6-6 12 ASSSGRFPGEQY